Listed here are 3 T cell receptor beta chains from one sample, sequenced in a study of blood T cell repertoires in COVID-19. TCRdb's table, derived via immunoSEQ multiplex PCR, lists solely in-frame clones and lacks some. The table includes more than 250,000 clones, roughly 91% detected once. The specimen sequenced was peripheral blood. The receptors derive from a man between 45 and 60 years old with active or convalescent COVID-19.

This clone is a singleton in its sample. The CDR3 reads CASTRIAGLFYEQYF. The CDR3 DNA is TGTGCCAGCACCCGAATAGCGGGACTATTCTACGAGCAGTACTTC. This chain connects TRBV2 to TRBJ2-7; 8 positions agree with TRBD2. The V gene's germline CDR1 is SNHLY and CDR2 FYNNEI. Unmatched junction bases numbered 11, after V lost 7 bases and J lost 3 bases. There are 15 residues in the CDR3.

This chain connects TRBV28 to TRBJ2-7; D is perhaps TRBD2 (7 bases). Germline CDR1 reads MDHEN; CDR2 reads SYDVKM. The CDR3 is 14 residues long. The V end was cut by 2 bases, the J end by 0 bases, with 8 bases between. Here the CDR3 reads CASSLGGASYEQYF. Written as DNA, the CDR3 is TGTGCCAGCAGTTTAGGGGGGGCCTCCTACGAGCAGTACTTC.

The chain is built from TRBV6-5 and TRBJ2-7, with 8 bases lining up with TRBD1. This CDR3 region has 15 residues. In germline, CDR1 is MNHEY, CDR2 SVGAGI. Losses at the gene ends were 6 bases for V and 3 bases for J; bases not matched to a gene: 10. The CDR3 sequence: CASRKDREAIYEQYF. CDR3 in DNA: TGTGCCAGCAGGAAGGACAGGGAAGCGATCTACGAGCAGTACTTC.